The 11 T cell receptor beta chains below all came from one sample that was sequenced in a study of CD8+ T cells in alopecia areata. It was cDNA, reverse transcribed from extracted RNA, that served as the sequencing template. Clones were read by immunoSEQ multiplex PCR, and TCRdb kept only the in-frame ones, dropping some. In the table there are around 200,000 clones, around half of which are singletons. Treatment given: oral pan-JAK inhibitor, 5-10 mg twice daily. Material: CD8+ T cells sorted from blood, obtained at week 24, from a patient treated with tofacitinib. Receptor source: a human donor with alopecia areata.

This chain links TRBV2 with TRBJ2-3; tentatively, D is TRBD2 (6 bases). The CDR3 covers 16 residues. The V and J ends lost 3 bases and 2 bases respectively, with 15 bases between them. Germline assignment: CDR1 SNHLY and CDR2 FYNNEI. This chain's CDR3 is CASSEVGRGVTDTQYF. The CDR3 DNA follows: TGTGCCAGCAGTGAGGTGGGGCGGGGAGTCACAGATACGCAGTATTTT.

Of note for this clone: This CDR3 is also generated by other DNA sequences in the sample. This rearrangement joins TRBV4-3 to TRBJ1-2; no clear D gene. The CDR3 has 14 amino acids. Per germline, CDR1 LGHNA and CDR2 YSLEER. V dropped 0 bases and J dropped 4 bases, with 9 bases sitting between them. CDR3: CASSQDAGGYGYTF. The CDR3 nucleotides read TGCGCCAGCAGCCAAGACGCGGGCGGCTATGGCTACACCTTC.

The chain links TRBV7-8 to TRBJ1-1; no clear D gene. The CDR3 is made up of 14 amino acids. Trimming left V 1 base short and J 8 bases short, with 14 bases between. Germline CDR1 and CDR2: SGHVS and FQNEAQ. The CDR3: CASSLDSSGTEAFF. The CDR3 DNA sequence: TGTGCCAGCAGCTTAGATTCTTCGGGCACCGAAGCTTTCTTT.

The genes are TRBV6-1 and TRBJ1-6, with a tentative D call TRBD1 (5 bases). The V gene lost 9 bases and the J gene lost 8 bases, with 17 bases spanning the gap. In germline, CDR1 is MNHNS, CDR2 SASEGT. The CDR3 is made up of 14 amino acids. CDR3 loop: CASGLPGLYSPLHF. In DNA, the CDR3 is TGTGCCAGTGGGTTGCCGGGACTTTATTCACCCCTCCACTTT.

The rearrangement joins TRBV15 to TRBJ2-2, with 9 bases that match TRBD2. In germline, CDR1 is LNHNV, CDR2 YYDKDF (reference sequence). Trimming removed 5 bases from V and 4 bases from J; junction bases left unmatched: 5. The CDR3 consists of 15 residues. In DNA, the CDR3 is TGTGCCACCAGCGACGCGGGGGGGCTCACCGGGGAGCTGTTTTTT. It encodes CATSDAGGLTGELFF. The full variable domain, completed using reference TRBV15 and TRBJ2-2, is DAMVIQNPRYQVTQFGKPVTLSCSQTLNHNVMYWYQQKSSQAPKLLFHYYDKDFNNEADTPDNFQSRRPNTSFCFLDIRSPGLGDTAMYLCATSDAGGLTGELFFGEGSRLTVL.

A few counts support this clone. V usage is TRBV7-8 and J usage is TRBJ2-5; TRBD2 aligns across 9 bases. The V gene end was trimmed by 5 bases and the J gene end by 2 bases; junction bases not matched to a gene: 12. CDR1 and CDR2 (germline): SGHVS, FQNEAQ. CDR3 length equals 17 residues. CDR3 amino acids: CASSAELAGHNQETQYF. The CDR3 DNA reads as TGTGCCAGCAGCGCCGAACTAGCGGGCCACAATCAAGAGACCCAGTACTTC.

The genes are TRBV13 and TRBJ1-1; D uncertain. V was clipped by 5 bases and J by 4 bases, with 14 bases between them. The CDR3 totals 14 residues. Per germline, CDR1 PRHDT and CDR2 FYEKMQ (reference sequence). The CDR3 DNA reads as TGTGCCAGCAGCACACCCTCGGAGAGCACTGAAGCTTTCTTT. It encodes CASSTPSESTEAFF. Together with reference TRBV13 and TRBJ1-1, the CDR3 gives the full variable domain: AAGVIQSPRHLIKEKRETATLKCYPIPRHDTVYWYQQGPGQDPQFLISFYEKMQSDKGSIPDRFSAQQFSDYHSELNMSSLELGDSALYFCASSTPSESTEAFFGQGTRLTVV.

The rearrangement joins TRBV7-2 to TRBJ2-5; D may be TRBD1 (6 bases). From germline, CDR1 is SGHTA and CDR2 FQGNSA. Between the trimmed V and J ends, which lost 3 bases and 2 bases, there was a span of 10 bases. The CDR3 consists of 14 residues. For the CDR3, the DNA is TGTGCCAGCAGCTTCGGGACAAAACAAGAGACCCAGTACTTC. Protein: CASSFGTKQETQYF.

J is TRBJ1-2 and V is TRBV29-1, with a possible D match to TRBD1 (5 bases). V dropped 5 bases and J dropped 6 bases, with 10 bases sitting between them. The germline gives CDR1 SQVTM, CDR2 ANQGSEA. The CDR3 runs 11 residues. The CDR3 DNA sequence: TGCAGCGTTCCCAAGACAGATGGCTACACCTTC. This encodes CSVPKTDGYTF.

J is TRBJ1-4 and V is TRBV7-2; possible D gene TRBD1, 6 bases. Germline assignment: CDR1 SGHTA and CDR2 FQGNSA. The CDR3 has 15 amino acids. Trimming removed 5 bases from V and 12 bases from J, with 22 bases in between. The CDR3 spells CASSLIPRGPIELFF. CDR3 bases: TGTGCCAGCAGCCTTATTCCCAGGGGCCCGATAGAACTGTTTTTT.

This clone was counted only a few times. This sequence joins TRBV11-2 and TRBJ1-1; perhaps TRBD1 as D (5 bases). Per the germline V gene, CDR1 is SGHAT and CDR2 is FQNNGV. The CDR3 extends over 13 amino acids. The germline V and J ends were trimmed by 5 bases and 8 bases, with 15 bases remaining between them. CDR3: CASSPDGRGEAFF. The CDR3 nucleotides are TGTGCCAGCAGCCCCGATGGAAGGGGAGAAGCTTTCTTT.